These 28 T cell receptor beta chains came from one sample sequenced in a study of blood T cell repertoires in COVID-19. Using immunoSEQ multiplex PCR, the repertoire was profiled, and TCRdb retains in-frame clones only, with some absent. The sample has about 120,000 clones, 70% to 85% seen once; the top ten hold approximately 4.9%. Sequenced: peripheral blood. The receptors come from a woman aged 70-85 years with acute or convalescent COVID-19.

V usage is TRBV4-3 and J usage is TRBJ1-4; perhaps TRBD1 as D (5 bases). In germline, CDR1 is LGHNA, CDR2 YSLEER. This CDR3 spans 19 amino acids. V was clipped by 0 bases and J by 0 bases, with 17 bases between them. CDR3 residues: CASSQDPVDSEATNEKLFF. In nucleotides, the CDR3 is TGCGCCAGCAGCCAAGATCCCGTTGACAGTGAAGCAACTAATGAAAAACTGTTTTTT.

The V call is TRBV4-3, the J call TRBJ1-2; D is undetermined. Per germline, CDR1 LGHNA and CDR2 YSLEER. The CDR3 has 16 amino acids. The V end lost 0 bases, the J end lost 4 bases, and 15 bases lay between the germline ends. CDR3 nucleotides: TGCGCCAGCAGCCAAGAGTACGCGGGCGGGCTCTATGGCTACACCTTC. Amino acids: CASSQEYAGGLYGYTF.

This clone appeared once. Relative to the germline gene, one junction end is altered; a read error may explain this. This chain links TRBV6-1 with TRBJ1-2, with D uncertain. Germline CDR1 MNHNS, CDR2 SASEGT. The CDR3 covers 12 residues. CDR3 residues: CVSSDLTYGYTF. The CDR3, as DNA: TGTGTCAGCAGTGACCTAACCTATGGCTACACCTTC.

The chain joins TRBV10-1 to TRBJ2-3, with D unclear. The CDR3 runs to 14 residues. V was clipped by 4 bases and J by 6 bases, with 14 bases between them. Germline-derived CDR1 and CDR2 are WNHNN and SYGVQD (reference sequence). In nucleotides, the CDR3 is TGCGCCAGCAGTGGCCCCCCTCGTGCGGATACGCAGTATTTT. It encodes CASSGPPRADTQYF.

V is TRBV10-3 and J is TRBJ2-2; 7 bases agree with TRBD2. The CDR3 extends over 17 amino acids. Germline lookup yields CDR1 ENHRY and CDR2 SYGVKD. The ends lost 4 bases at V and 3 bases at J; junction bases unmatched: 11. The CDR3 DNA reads TGTGCCATCAGTGCGCCCCGGGAGGAGGTCGACACCGGGGAGCTGTTTTTT. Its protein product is CAISAPREEVDTGELFF.

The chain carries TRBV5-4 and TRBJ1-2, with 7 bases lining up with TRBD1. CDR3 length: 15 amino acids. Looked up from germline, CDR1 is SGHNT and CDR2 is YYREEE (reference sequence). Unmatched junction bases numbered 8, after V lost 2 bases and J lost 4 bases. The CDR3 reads CASSLVQGNFYGYTF. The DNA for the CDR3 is TGTGCCAGCAGCTTAGTACAGGGGAATTTCTATGGCTACACCTTC.

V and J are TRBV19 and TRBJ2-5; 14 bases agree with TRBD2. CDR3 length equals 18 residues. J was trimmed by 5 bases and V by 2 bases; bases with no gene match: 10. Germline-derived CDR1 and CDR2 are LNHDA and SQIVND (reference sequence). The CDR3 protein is CASSITRLAGGSWETQYF. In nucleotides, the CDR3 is TGTGCCAGTAGTATAACTCGACTAGCGGGGGGGTCGTGGGAGACCCAGTACTTC.

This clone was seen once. CDR3 in amino acids: CASSHGGIMNTEAFF. The CDR3 DNA sequence: TGTGCCAGCAGCCACGGGGGAATCATGAACACTGAAGCTTTCTTT. The rearrangement joins TRBV14 to TRBJ1-1; TRBD1 is a possible D gene (5 bases). The germline V gene encodes CDR1 SGHDN and CDR2 FVKESK. V lost 3 bases, J lost 0 bases, and 11 bases lay in between. CDR3 size: 15 residues.

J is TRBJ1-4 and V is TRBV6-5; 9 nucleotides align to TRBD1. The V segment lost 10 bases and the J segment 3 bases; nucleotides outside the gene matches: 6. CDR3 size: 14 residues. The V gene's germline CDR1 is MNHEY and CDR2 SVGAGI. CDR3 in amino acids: CATYRGQANEKLFF. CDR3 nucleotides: TGTGCCACCTACAGGGGGCAGGCTAATGAAAAACTGTTTTTT.

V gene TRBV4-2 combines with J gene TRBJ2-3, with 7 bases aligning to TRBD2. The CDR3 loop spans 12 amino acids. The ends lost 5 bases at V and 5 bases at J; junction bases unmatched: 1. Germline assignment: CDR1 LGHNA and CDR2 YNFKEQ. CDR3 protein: CASSGGGDTQYF. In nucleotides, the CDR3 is TGTGCCAGCAGCGGGGGGGGAGATACGCAGTATTTT.

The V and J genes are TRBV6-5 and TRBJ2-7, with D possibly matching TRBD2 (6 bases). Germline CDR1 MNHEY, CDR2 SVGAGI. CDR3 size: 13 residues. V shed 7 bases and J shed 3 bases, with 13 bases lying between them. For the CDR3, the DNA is TGTGCCAGCAAGGAGGGCCCAGTCTACGAGCAGTACGTC. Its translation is CASKEGPVYEQYV.

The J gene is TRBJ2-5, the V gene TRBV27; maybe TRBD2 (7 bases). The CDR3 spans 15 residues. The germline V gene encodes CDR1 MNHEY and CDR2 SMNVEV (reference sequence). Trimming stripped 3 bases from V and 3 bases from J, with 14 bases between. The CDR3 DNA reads TGTGCCAGCAGTTTCATGGGAGGGGGAGAAGAGACCCAGTACTTC. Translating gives CASSFMGGGEETQYF.

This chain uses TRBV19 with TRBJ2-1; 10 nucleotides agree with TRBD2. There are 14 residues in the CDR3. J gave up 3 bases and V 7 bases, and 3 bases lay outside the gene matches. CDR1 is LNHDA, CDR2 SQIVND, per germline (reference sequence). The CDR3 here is CASTSGGLYNEQFF. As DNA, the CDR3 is TGTGCCAGTACTAGCGGGGGACTCTACAATGAGCAGTTCTTC.

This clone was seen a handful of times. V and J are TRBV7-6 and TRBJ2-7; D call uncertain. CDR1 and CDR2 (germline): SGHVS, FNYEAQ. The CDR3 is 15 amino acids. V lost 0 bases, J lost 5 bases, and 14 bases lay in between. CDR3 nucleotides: TGTGCCAGCAGCTTAGCGCGCCCGTTCCCGGACGAGCAGTACGTC. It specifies CASSLARPFPDEQYV.

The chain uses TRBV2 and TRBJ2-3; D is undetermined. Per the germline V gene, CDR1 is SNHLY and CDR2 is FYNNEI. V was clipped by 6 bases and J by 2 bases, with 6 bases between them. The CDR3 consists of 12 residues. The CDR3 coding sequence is TGTGCCAGCAGGGCCAACACAGATACGCAGTATTTT. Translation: CASRANTDTQYF.

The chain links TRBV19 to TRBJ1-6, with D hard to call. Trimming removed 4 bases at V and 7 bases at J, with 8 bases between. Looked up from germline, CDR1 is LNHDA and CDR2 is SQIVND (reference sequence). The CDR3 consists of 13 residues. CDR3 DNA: TGTGCCAGTAGTAACCTACCGAATTCACCCCTCCACTTT. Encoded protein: CASSNLPNSPLHF.

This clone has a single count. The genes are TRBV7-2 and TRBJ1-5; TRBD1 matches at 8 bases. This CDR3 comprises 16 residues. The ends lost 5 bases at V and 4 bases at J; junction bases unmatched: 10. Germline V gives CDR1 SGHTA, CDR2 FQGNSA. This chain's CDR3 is CASSTWSDRENQPQHF. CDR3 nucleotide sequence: TGTGCCAGCAGCACCTGGTCGGACAGGGAAAATCAGCCCCAGCATTTT.

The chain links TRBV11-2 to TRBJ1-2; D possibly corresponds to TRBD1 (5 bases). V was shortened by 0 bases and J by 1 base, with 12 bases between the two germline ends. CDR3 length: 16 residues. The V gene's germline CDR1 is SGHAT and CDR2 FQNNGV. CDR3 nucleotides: TGTGCCAGCAGCTTAGATGGGGCCACATATAACTATGGCTACACCTTC. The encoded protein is CASSLDGATYNYGYTF.

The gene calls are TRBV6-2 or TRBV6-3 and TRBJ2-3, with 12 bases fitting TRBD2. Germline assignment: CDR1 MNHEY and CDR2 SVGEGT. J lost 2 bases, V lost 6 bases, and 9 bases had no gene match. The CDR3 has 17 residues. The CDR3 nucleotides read TGTGCCAGCAGCTCTATACTAGCGGGGGGCCACACAGATACGCAGTATTTT. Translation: CASSSILAGGHTDTQYF.

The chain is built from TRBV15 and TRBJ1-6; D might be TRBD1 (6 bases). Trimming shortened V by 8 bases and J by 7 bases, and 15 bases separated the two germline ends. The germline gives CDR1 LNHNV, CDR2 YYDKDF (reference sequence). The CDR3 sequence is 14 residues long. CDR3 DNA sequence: TGTGCCACCGAGGCAGGACAGCCAAATTCACCCCTCCACTTT. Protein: CATEAGQPNSPLHF.

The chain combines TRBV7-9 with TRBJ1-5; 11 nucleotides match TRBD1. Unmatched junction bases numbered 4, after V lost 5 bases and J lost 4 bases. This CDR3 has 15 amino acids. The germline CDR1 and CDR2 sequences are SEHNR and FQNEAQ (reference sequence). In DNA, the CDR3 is TGTGCCAGCAGCCTTGGACAGGGGGCGAATCAGCCCCAGCATTTT. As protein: CASSLGQGANQPQHF.

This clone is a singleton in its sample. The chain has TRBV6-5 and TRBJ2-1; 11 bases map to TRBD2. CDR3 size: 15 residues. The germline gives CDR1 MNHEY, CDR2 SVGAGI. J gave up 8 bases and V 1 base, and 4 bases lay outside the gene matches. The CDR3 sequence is CASSYFSGGAYEQFF. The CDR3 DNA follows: TGTGCCAGCAGTTACTTTAGCGGGGGGGCCTATGAGCAGTTCTTC.

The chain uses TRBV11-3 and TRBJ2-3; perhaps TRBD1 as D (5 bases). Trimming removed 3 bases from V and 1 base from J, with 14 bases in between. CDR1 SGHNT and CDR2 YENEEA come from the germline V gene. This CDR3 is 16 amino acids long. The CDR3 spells CASSLLLGEGTDTQYF. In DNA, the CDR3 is TGTGCCAGCAGCTTGTTGTTAGGGGAAGGCACAGATACGCAGTATTTT.

For the CDR3, the DNA is TGTGCCAGTAGTTCGTCGGGGAACTATGGCTACACCTTC. Amino acids: CASSSSGNYGYTF. The gene calls are TRBV19 and TRBJ1-2; D is unclear. The germline CDR1 and CDR2 sequences are LNHDA and SQIVND (reference sequence). Trimming stripped 5 bases from V and 2 bases from J, with 9 bases between. CDR3 length: 13 amino acids.

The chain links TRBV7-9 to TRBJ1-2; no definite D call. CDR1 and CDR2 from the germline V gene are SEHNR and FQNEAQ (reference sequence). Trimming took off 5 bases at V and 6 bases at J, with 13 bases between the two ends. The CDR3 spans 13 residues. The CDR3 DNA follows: TGTGCCAGCAGCCTAAGTTGGGAGCATGGCTACACCTTC. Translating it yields CASSLSWEHGYTF. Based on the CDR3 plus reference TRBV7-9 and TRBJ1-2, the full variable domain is DTGVSQNPRHKITKRGQNVTFRCDPISEHNRLYWYRQTLGQGPEFLTYFQNEAQLEKSRLLSDRFSAERPKGSFSTLEIQRTEQGDSAMYLCASSLSWEHGYTFGSGTRLTVV.

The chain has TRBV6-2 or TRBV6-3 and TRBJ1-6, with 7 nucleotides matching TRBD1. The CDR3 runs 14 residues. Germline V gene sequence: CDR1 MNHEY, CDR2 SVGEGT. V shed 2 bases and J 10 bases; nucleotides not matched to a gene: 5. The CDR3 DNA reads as TGTGCCAGCAGTTACGAGGGGGCAAGGTCACCCCTCCACTTT. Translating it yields CASSYEGARSPLHF.

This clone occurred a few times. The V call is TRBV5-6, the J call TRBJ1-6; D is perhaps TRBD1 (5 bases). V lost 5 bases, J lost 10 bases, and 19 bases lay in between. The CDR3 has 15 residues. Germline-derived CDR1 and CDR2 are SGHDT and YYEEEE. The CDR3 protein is CASRRQGVLGSPLHF. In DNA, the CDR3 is TGTGCCAGCAGACGCCAGGGCGTCTTAGGATCACCCCTCCACTTT.

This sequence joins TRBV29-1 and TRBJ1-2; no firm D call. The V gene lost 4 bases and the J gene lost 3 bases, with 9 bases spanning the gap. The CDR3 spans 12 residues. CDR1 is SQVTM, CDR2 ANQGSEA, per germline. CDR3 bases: TGCAGCGTTGGACCCGAGGACTATGGCTACACCTTC. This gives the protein CSVGPEDYGYTF.